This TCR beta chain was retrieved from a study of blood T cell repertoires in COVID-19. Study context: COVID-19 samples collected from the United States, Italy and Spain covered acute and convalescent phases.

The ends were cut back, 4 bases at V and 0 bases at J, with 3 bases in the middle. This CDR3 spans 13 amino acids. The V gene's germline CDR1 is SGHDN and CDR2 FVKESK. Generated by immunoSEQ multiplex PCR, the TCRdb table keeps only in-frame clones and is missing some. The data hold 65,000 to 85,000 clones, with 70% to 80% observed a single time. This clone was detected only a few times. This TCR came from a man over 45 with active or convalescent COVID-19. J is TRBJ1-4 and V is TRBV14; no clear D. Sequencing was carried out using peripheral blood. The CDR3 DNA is TGTGCCAGCAGCCTCGCAACTAATGAAAAACTGTTTTTT. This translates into CASSLATNEKLFF.